These 7 T cell receptor beta chains share one sample of origin, sequenced in a study of response to subunit inactivated influenza vaccine. MiXCR, applied by TCRdb to the RT-PCR reads, yields one record per CDR3 protein. The sample carries 500,000 or so distinct CDR3 sequences, roughly 9.8% recorded once. This material consisted of PBMCs from blood, taken 40 to 50 days after vaccination. The receptors here all came from a man aged 45-60 years who received an inactivated influenza vaccine.

This clonotype was counted many times. This rearrangement joins TRBV3-1 to TRBJ2-1; TRBD2 matches 14 bases. V lost 1 base and J lost 6; bases outside the gene matches: 2. Per germline, CDR1 LGHDT and CDR2 YNNKEL (reference sequence). The CDR3 length is 16 residues. The CDR3 nucleotides are TGTGCCAGCAGCCAAGCCGGGACTAGCGGGAGCAATGAGCAGTTCTTC. The encoded protein is CASSQAGTSGSNEQFF.

This clonotype was observed at least ten times. The rearrangement uses TRBV20-1 and TRBJ2-3, with 8 bases aligning to TRBD2. This CDR3 has 13 residues. V lost 5 bases, J lost 5 bases, and 6 bases stayed unmatched. The germline CDR1 and CDR2 sequences are DFQATT and SNEGSKA (reference sequence). In DNA form, the CDR3 reads TGCAGTGCTCCGGGGACTAGTAAAGATACGCAGTATTTT. It yields the protein CSAPGTSKDTQYF.

This clonotype was picked up a small number of times. The chain uses TRBV3-1 and TRBJ1-6; D gene ambiguous. The ends were cut back, 3 bases at V and 8 bases at J, with 8 bases in the middle. CDR1 is LGHDT, CDR2 YNNKEL, per germline (reference sequence). The CDR3 runs 13 residues. In DNA, the CDR3 is TGTGCCAGCAGCCAGTCCATCCATTCACCCCTCCACTTT. As protein: CASSQSIHSPLHF. Combining the CDR3 with reference TRBV3-1 and TRBJ1-6 gives the whole variable domain DTAVSQTPKYLVTQMGNDKSIKCEQNLGHDTMYWYKQDSKKFLKIMFSYNNKELIINETVPNRFSPKSPDKAHLNLHINSLELGDSAVYFCASSQSIHSPLHFGNGTRLTVT.

This clonotype has a count of ten or more. The CDR3 spells CASSFRPGGVKIYNEQFF. The CDR3 coding sequence is TGCGCCAGCAGCTTTCGTCCGGGCGGGGTCAAAATTTACAATGAGCAGTTCTTC. V gene TRBV5-1 combines with J gene TRBJ2-1; perhaps TRBD2 as D (6 bases). The germline V and J ends were trimmed by 2 bases and 4 bases, with 22 bases remaining between them. The CDR3 length is 18 residues. Germline lookup yields CDR1 SGHRS and CDR2 YFSETQ.

This chain uses TRBV18 with TRBJ2-2; 11 bases agree with TRBD2. The V segment lost 10 bases and the J segment 0 bases; nucleotides outside the gene matches: 13. The germline V gene encodes CDR1 KGHSH and CDR2 LQKENI. This CDR3 has 18 amino acids. DNA of the CDR3: TGTGCCACCCCACCTACTGGGACTAGCGGAGCGAACACCGGGGAGCTGTTTTTT. Its translation: CATPPTGTSGANTGELFF.

The chain carries TRBV5-5 and TRBJ2-7, with D tentatively TRBD1 (5 bases). Germline V gene lookup returns CDR1 SGHKS and CDR2 YYEKEE (reference sequence). V was clipped by 2 bases and J by 9 bases, with 12 bases between them. CDR3 length: 12 residues. CDR3 in amino acids: CASSLDPRGQYF. DNA of the CDR3: TGTGCCAGCAGCTTAGACCCTAGGGGGCAGTACTTC.

The sample holds many counts of this clonotype. The chain combines TRBV6-1 with TRBJ1-1; D is perhaps TRBD1 (5 bases). From germline, CDR1 is MNHNS and CDR2 SASEGT. The CDR3 is made up of 13 amino acids. V was pared by 3 bases and J by 5 bases, with 10 bases between. The CDR3 DNA sequence: TGTGCCAGCAGTGATAGGGGAAGGACTGAAGCTTTCTTT. This sequence encodes CASSDRGRTEAFF.